These T cell receptor beta chains were read from a single sample in a study of CXCR3-negative and CXCR3-positive naive CD8 T cells. TCRdb reprocessed the 5' RACE reads and reports one entry per CDR3 protein, with no DNA. The sample is made up of about 130,000 distinct CDR3 sequences, and the top ten hold around 0.62% of it. Sequencing used naive CXCR3+ CD8+ T cells from blood. The receptors originated from a human donor in good health. Some clones in this sample may be carry-over from other donors' samples. Both conserved end residues are part of each CDR3. The order of the fields is J gene, V gene, CDR3 length, CDR3 protein.

TRBJ2-1 | TRBV20-1 | 17 | CSARDLAGASSYNEQFF
TRBJ2-3 | TRBV5-6 | 15 | CASSGGASGLDTQYF
TRBJ1-1 | TRBV5-1 | 14 | CASSFLNGGTEAFF
TRBJ2-1 | TRBV20-1 | 18 | CSARGFRGRTSSYNEQFF
TRBJ1-1 | TRBV7-6 | 17 | CASSFSGRDLRNTEAFF
TRBJ2-3 | TRBV12-5 | 17 | CASGASIGTGNLDTQYF
TRBJ1-2 | TRBV11-3 | 14 | CASSSTGGTYGYTF
TRBJ2-7 | TRBV7-9 | 18 | CASSLSGLGGGSSYEQYF
TRBJ2-7 | TRBV6-2/TRBV6-3 | 15 | CASSYLQGISYEQYF
TRBJ2-5 | TRBV27 | 14 | CASSLSRGTETQYF
TRBJ2-1 | TRBV4-3 | 16 | CASSQGYGGNHNEQFF
TRBJ2-7 | TRBV19 | 15 | CASSETSASTYEQYF
TRBJ1-1 | TRBV19 | 13 | CASSITGRTEAFF
TRBJ1-6 | TRBV6-2/TRBV6-3 | 13 | CASSPGRWTPLHF
TRBJ2-1 | TRBV6-6 | 13 | CASMSVTYNEQFF
TRBJ2-7 | TRBV9 | 14 | CASSDGTRHYEQYF
TRBJ2-7 | TRBV29-1 | 13 | CSVEGIGGYEQYF
TRBJ2-1 | TRBV28 | 20 | CASSLGPLLSAGRSYNEQFF
TRBJ1-5 | TRBV28 | 17 | CASSSAYRGLSNQPQHF
TRBJ2-7 | TRBV19 | 13 | CASTTSGTYEQYF
TRBJ2-7 | TRBV29-1 | 13 | CSVLSVGRNEQYF
TRBJ1-2 | TRBV7-9 | 15 | CASSLAEWAGDGYTF
TRBJ2-1 | TRBV6-5 | 13 | CASSYSILGEQFF
TRBJ2-1 | TRBV29-1 | 13 | CSVDRERYNEQFF
TRBJ2-7 | TRBV12-3/TRBV12-4 | 12 | CASSTPGGEQYF
TRBJ2-7 | TRBV29-1 | 13 | CSVVPTGTYEQYF
TRBJ2-6 | TRBV6-6 | 13 | CASSNLGANVLTF
TRBJ2-5 | TRBV29-1 | 12 | CSALDNSETQYF
TRBJ2-1 | TRBV29-1 | 14 | CSIALRGGYNEQFF
TRBJ2-7 | TRBV5-1 | 14 | CASSFGQGGNEQYF
TRBJ1-5 | TRBV12-3/TRBV12-4 | 14 | CASSFSGGRQPQHF
TRBJ2-3 | TRBV12-3/TRBV12-4 | 16 | CASSPPDREGPDTQYF
TRBJ1-5 | TRBV20-1 | 14 | CSATSSQEAQPQHF
TRBJ2-3 | TRBV7-2 | 12 | CASSLTSDTQYF
TRBJ2-3 | TRBV4-1 | 19 | CASSPTRRQAKGDTDTQYF
TRBJ1-1 | TRBV5-1 | 15 | CASSALTAGGTEAFF